The 10 T cell receptor beta chains presented below share a single source sample, sequenced in a study of technical replicates of blood from a few donors. TCRdb's table, derived via immunoSEQ multiplex PCR, lists solely in-frame clones and lacks some. There are about 56,000 clones in the sample; about 93% occur only once, and 4.2% lies in the top ten. The sequenced sample consisted of PBMCs. The source is a human donor in good health. Some clones in this sample may be carry-over from other donors' samples.

This clone occurred once. The chain joins TRBV25-1 to TRBJ1-6; D is perhaps TRBD1 (5 bases). V was shortened by 3 bases and J by 4 bases, with 10 bases between the two germline ends. The CDR3 extends over 15 amino acids. The V gene's germline CDR1 is MGHDK and CDR2 SYGVNS. The CDR3 DNA reads TGTGCCAGCAGTGACGATAGGGGTTATAATTCACCCCTCCACTTT. As protein: CASSDDRGYNSPLHF.

This chain joins TRBV10-1 and TRBJ1-3; D gene unclear. Trimming shortened V by 5 bases and J by 0 bases, and 8 bases separated the two germline ends. This CDR3 is built from 14 residues. Germline V gene data show CDR1 as WNHNN and CDR2 as SYGVQD (reference sequence). The CDR3 sequence is CASSQQTSGNTIYF. In DNA form, the CDR3 reads TGCGCCAGCAGTCAACAGACCTCTGGAAACACCATATATTTT.

V is TRBV5-4 and J is TRBJ2-1; a possible D gene is TRBD1 (6 bases). Trimming removed 4 bases at V and 9 bases at J, with 14 bases between. The CDR3 spans 13 residues. Germline V lookup: CDR1 SGHNT, CDR2 YYREEE (reference sequence). CDR3 in amino acids: CASSIDRTGEQFF. The CDR3 nucleotides read TGTGCCAGCAGCATAGACAGGACGGGTGAGCAGTTCTTC.

The V and J genes are TRBV4-2 and TRBJ2-5, with D perhaps TRBD2 (5 bases). The CDR3 has 13 residues. Trimming took off 4 bases at V and 2 bases at J, with 8 bases between the two ends. Germline assignment: CDR1 LGHNA and CDR2 YNFKEQ. This CDR3 is CASSPRGQETQYF. The CDR3 DNA follows: TGTGCCAGCAGCCCACGGGGTCAAGAGACCCAGTACTTC.

On this clone: Mismatch with germline at one junction end may stem from a read error. The rearrangement uses TRBV5-1 and TRBJ2-1; TRBD1 might be the D (5 bases). Per germline, CDR1 SGHRS and CDR2 YFSETQ. The CDR3 runs to 14 residues. For the CDR3, the DNA is TGCGCCAGCAGTTTGGAGACAGCTTACAATGAGCAGTTCTTC. Translation: CASSLETAYNEQFF. The whole variable domain, remainder taken from reference TRBV5-1 and TRBJ2-1, is KAGVTQTPRYLIKTRGQQVTLSCSPISGHRSVSWYQQTPGQGLQFLFEYFSETQRNKGNFPGRFSGRQFSNSRSEMNVSTLELGDSALYLCASSLETAYNEQFFGPGTRLTVL.

V usage is TRBV4-3 and J usage is TRBJ1-6; possible D gene TRBD1, 6 bases. The length of the CDR3 is 14 residues. Trimming took 0 bases from V and 7 from J, leaving 7 bases between them. Germline values: CDR1 LGHNA, CDR2 YSLEER. The CDR3 nucleotides read TGCGCCAGCAGCCAAGATCAGGGGAATTCACCCCTCCACTTT. Its protein is CASSQDQGNSPLHF.

This chain links TRBV5-1 with TRBJ2-2, with TRBD1 identical over 9 bases. V shed 4 bases, J shed 2 bases, and the junction held 9 bases outside the gene matches. This CDR3 comprises 17 residues. Germline CDR1 reads SGHRS; CDR2 reads YFSETQ. CDR3 bases: TGCGCCAGCAGCACGAAGAAGACAGGGGGAAACACCGGGGAGCTGTTTTTT. It encodes CASSTKKTGGNTGELFF.

CDR3 loop: CASALGQLFYGYTF. Here the CDR3 DNA reads TGTGCGTCCGCCCTGGGACAACTTTTCTATGGCTACACCTTC. The chain combines TRBV13 with TRBJ1-2; a possible D gene is TRBD1 (6 bases). Per the germline V gene, CDR1 is PRHDT and CDR2 is FYEKMQ (reference sequence). The CDR3 runs 14 residues. Based on the CDR3 plus reference TRBV13 and TRBJ1-2, the full variable domain is AAGVIQSPRHLIKEKRETATLKCYPIPRHDTVYWYQQGPGQDPQFLISFYEKMQSDKGSIPDRFSAQQFSDYHSELNMSSLELGDSALYFCASALGQLFYGYTFGSGTRLTVV.

The gene calls are TRBV5-1 and TRBJ2-7, with a possible D match to TRBD1 (5 bases). Germline loops: CDR1 SGHRS, CDR2 YFSETQ. The CDR3 is 12 residues long. Trimming removed 5 bases from V and 3 bases from J, with 9 bases in between. The CDR3 DNA sequence: TGCGCCAGCAGTAGGGGATTCTACGAGCAGTACTTC. Encoded protein: CASSRGFYEQYF. Together with reference TRBV5-1 and TRBJ2-7, the CDR3 gives the full variable domain: KAGVTQTPRYLIKTRGQQVTLSCSPISGHRSVSWYQQTPGQGLQFLFEYFSETQRNKGNFPGRFSGRQFSNSRSEMNVSTLELGDSALYLCASSRGFYEQYFGPGTRLTVT.

CDR3 nucleotides: TGTGCCAGCAGCTTCGCCGGGACATCTAACAATGAGCAGTTCTTC. Translation gives CASSFAGTSNNEQFF. The chain has TRBV5-4 and TRBJ2-1; TRBD1 is a possible D gene (6 bases). CDR1 and CDR2 from the germline V gene are SGHNT and YYREEE (reference sequence). V shed 2 bases and J shed 5 bases, with 14 bases lying between them. There are 15 residues in the CDR3. Together with reference TRBV5-4 and TRBJ2-1, the CDR3 gives the full variable domain: ETGVTQSPTHLIKTRGQQVTLRCSSQSGHNTVSWYQQALGQGPQFIFQYYREEENGRGNFPPRFSGLQFPNYSSELNVNALELDDSALYLCASSFAGTSNNEQFFGPGTRLTVL.